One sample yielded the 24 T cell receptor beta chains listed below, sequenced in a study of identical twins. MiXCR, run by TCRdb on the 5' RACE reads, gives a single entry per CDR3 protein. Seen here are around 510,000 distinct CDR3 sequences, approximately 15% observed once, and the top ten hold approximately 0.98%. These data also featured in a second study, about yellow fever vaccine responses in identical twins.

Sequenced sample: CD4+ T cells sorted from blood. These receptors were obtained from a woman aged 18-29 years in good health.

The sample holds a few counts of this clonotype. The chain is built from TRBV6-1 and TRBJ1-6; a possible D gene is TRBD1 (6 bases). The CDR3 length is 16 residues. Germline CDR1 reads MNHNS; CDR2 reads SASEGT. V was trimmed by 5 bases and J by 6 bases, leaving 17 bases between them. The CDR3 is CASSPRGEGSNSPLHF. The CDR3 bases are TGTGCCAGCAGTCCCAGGGGTGAGGGCTCTAATTCACCCCTCCACTTT.

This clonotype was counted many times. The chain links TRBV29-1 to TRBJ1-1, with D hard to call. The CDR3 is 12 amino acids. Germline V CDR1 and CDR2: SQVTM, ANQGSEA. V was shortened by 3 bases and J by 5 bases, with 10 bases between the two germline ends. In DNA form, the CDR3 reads TGCAGCGTTGAGTTGCGAGGGACTGAAGCTTTCTTT. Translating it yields CSVELRGTEAFF. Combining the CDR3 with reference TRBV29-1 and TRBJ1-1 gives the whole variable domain SAVISQKPSRDICQRGTSLTIQCQVDSQVTMMFWYRQQPGQSLTLIATANQGSEATYESGFVIDKFPISRPNLTFSTLTVSNMSPEDSSIYLCSVELRGTEAFFGQGTRLTVV.

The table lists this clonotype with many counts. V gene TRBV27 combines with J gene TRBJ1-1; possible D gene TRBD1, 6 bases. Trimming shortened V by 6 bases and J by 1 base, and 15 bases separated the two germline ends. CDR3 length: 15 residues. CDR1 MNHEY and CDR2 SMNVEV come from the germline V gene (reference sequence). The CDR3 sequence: CASREGDRRNTEAFF. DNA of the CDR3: TGTGCCAGCAGGGAAGGAGACAGGCGGAACACTGAAGCTTTCTTT.

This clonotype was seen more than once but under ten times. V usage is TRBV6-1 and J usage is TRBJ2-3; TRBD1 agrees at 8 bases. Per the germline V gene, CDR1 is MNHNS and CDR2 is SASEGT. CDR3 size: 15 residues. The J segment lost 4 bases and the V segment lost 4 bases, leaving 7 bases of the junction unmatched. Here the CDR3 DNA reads TGTGCCAGCAGTGCAGACAGGGGTAAATCAGATACGCAGTATTTT. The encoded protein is CASSADRGKSDTQYF.

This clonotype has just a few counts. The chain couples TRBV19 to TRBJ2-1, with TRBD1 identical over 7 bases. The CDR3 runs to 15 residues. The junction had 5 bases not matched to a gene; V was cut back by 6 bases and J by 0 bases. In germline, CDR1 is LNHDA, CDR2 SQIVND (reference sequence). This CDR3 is CASRTDRSSYNEQFF. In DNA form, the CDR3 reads TGTGCCAGTAGGACGGACAGGTCCTCCTACAATGAGCAGTTCTTC.

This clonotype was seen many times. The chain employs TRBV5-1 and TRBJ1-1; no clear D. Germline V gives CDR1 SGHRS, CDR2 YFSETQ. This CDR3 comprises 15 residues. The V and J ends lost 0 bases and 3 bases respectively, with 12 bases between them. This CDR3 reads CASSLAADLDTEAFF. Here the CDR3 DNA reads TGCGCCAGCAGCTTGGCGGCTGACTTGGACACTGAAGCTTTCTTT.

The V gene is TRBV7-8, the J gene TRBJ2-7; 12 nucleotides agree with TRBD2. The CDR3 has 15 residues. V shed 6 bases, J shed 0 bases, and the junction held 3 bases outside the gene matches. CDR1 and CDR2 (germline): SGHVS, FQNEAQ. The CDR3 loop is CASRRTSGDSYEQYF. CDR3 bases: TGTGCCAGCAGGCGGACTAGCGGGGACTCCTACGAGCAGTACTTC.

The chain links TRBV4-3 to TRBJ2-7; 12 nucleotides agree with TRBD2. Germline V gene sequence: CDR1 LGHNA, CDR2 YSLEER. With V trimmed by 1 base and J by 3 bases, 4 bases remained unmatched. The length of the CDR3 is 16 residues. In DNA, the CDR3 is TGCGCCAGCAGCCAAGTTCCGACTAGCGGGAGCTACGAGCAGTACTTC. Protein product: CASSQVPTSGSYEQYF.

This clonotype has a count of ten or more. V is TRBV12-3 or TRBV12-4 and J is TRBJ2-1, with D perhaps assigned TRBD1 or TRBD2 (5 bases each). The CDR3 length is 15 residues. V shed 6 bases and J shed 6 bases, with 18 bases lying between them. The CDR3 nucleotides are TGTGCCAGCAGCCGAGGGGTGTTGGGGTCCAATGAGCAGTTCTTC. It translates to CASSRGVLGSNEQFF.

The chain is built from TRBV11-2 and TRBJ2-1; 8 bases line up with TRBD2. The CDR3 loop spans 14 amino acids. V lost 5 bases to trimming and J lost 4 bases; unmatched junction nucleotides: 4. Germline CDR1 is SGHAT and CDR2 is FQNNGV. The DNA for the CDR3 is TGTGCCAGCAGCCAGCGGGAGATTTACAATGAGCAGTTCTTC. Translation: CASSQREIYNEQFF.

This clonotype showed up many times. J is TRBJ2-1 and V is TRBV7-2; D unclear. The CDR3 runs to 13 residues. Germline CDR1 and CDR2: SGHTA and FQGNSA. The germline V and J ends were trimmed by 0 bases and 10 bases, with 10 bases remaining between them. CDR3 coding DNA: TGTGCCAGCAGCTTAGCGCAGAGGAGAGAGCAGTTCTTC. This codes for CASSLAQRREQFF. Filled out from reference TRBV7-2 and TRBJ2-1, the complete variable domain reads GAGVSQSPSNKVTEKGKDVELRCDPISGHTALYWYRQSLGQGLEFLIYFQGNSAPDKSGLPSDRFSAERTGGSVSTLTIQRTQQEDSAVYLCASSLAQRREQFFGPGTRLTVL.

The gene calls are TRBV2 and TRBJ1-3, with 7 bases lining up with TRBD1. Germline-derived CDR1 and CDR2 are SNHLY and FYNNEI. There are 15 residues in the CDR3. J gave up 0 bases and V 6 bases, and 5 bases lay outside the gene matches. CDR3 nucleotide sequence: TGTGCCAGCAGCCTAGGGGGCACCTCTGGAAACACCATATATTTT. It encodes CASSLGGTSGNTIYF.

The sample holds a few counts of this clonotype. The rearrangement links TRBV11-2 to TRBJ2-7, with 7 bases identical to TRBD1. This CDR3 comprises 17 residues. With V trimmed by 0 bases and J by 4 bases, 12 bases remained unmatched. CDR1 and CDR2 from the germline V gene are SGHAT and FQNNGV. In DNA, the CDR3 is TGTGCCAGCAGCTTAGAAGGAAGAGGGGGCCTCAGATACGAGCAGTACTTC. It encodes CASSLEGRGGLRYEQYF.

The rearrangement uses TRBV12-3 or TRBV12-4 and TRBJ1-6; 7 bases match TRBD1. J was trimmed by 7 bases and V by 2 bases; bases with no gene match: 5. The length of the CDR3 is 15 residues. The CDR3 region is CASSLTGQYNSPLHF. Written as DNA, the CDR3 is TGTGCCAGCAGTTTAACGGGACAGTACAATTCACCCCTCCACTTT.

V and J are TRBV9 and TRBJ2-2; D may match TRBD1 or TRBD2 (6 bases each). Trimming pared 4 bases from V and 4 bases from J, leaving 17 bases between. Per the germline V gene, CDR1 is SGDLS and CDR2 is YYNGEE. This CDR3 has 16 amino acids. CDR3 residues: CASSIQGGGTTGELFF. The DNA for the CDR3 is TGTGCCAGCAGCATCCAAGGAGGGGGAACCACCGGGGAGCTGTTTTTT.

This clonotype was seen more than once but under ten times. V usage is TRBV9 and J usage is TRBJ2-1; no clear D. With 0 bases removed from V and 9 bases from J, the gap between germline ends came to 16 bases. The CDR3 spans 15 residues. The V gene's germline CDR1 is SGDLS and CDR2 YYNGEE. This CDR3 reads CASSVDLSRASEQFF. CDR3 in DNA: TGTGCCAGCAGCGTAGATCTATCACGGGCCTCTGAGCAGTTCTTC.

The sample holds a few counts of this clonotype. CDR3 coding DNA: TGTGCCAGCTCAGCCGACAGGGGGCGACCGAGCTCCTACGAGCAGTACTTC. Translating gives CASSADRGRPSSYEQYF. The V call is TRBV18, the J call TRBJ2-7; 10 bases match TRBD1. The CDR3 extends over 17 amino acids. Germline V gives CDR1 KGHSH, CDR2 LQKENI. Trimming took 5 bases from V and 0 from J; bases not matched to a gene: 10.

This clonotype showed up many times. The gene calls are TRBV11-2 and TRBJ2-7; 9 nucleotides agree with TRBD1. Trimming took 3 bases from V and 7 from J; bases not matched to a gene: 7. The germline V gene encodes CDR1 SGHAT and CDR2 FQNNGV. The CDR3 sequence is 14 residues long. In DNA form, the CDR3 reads TGTGCCAGCAGCTTTGACGGACAGGGGTGGGAGCAGTACTTC. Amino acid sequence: CASSFDGQGWEQYF.

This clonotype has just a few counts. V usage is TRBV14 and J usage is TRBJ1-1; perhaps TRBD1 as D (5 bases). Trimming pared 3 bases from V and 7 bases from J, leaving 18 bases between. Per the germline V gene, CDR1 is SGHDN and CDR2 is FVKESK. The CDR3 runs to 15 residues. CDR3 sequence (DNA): TGTGCCAGCAGCCATAAGCCGGGACCGCCCGGTGAAGCTTTCTTT. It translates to CASSHKPGPPGEAFF. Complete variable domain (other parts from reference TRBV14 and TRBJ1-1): EAGVTQFPSHSVIEKGQTVTLRCDPISGHDNLYWYRRVMGKEIKFLLHFVKESKQDESGMPNNRFLAERTGGTYSTLKVQPAELEDSGVYFCASSHKPGPPGEAFFGQGTRLTVV.

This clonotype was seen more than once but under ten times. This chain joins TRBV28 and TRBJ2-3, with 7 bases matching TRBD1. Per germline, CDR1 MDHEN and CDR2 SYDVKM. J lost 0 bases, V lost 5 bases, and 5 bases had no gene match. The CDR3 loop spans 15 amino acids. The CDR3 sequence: CASSTGAASTDTQYF. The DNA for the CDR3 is TGTGCCAGCAGTACAGGGGCGGCGAGCACAGATACGCAGTATTTT.

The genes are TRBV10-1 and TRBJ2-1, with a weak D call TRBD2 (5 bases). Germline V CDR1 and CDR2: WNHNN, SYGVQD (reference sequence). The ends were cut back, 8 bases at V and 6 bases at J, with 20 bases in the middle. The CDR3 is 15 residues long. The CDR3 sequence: CASSPGSRIGNEQFF. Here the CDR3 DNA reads TGCGCCAGCTCGCCGGGAAGTCGAATTGGCAATGAGCAGTTCTTC.

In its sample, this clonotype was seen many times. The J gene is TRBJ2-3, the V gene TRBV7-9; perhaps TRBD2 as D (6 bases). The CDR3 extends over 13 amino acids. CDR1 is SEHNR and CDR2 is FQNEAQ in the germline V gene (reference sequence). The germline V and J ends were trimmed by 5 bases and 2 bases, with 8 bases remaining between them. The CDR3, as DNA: TGTGCCAGCAGCCGGGACTTCACAGATACGCAGTATTTT. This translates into CASSRDFTDTQYF. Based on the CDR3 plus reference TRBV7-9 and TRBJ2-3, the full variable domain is DTGVSQNPRHKITKRGQNVTFRCDPISEHNRLYWYRQTLGQGPEFLTYFQNEAQLEKSRLLSDRFSAERPKGSFSTLEIQRTEQGDSAMYLCASSRDFTDTQYFGPGTRLTVL.

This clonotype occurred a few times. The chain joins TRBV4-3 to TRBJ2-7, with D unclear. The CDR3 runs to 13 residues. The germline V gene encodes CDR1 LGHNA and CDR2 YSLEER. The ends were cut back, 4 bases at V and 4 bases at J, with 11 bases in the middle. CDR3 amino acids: CASSRGREYEQYF. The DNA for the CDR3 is TGCGCCAGCAGCCGCGGACGTGAGTACGAGCAGTACTTC.

CDR3 sequence (DNA): TGTGCCATCAGCAGACAGGGGGGGAACACTGAAGCTTTCTTT. Translated, it gives CAISRQGGNTEAFF. The genes are TRBV10-3 and TRBJ1-1; 9 bases are shared with TRBD1. V lost 6 bases to trimming and J lost 1 base; unmatched junction nucleotides: 3. Germline V lookup: CDR1 ENHRY, CDR2 SYGVKD. This CDR3 is built from 14 residues.